This T cell receptor beta chain was captured in a study of blood T cell repertoires in COVID-19. About the research overall: PBMCs, B-cell-depleted T cells, or T cells provided the cDNA or gDNA that made up the material.

This clone was observed a single time. Germline-derived CDR1 and CDR2 are SGHTA and FQGTGA. J gave up 1 base and V 5 bases, and 12 bases lay outside the gene matches. The CDR3 has 17 amino acids. Assay used: immunoSEQ multiplex PCR; TCRdb lists only in-frame clones, some missing. Here the sample spans approximately 200,000 clones, about 87% being singletons. Sequenced input: peripheral blood. This TCR derives from a man aged 60 to 75 who had recovered from COVID-19. V and J are TRBV7-3 and TRBJ2-7; 9 bases line up with TRBD1. The CDR3 reads CASSPIPAGQGSYEQYF. In DNA form, the CDR3 reads TGTGCCAGCAGCCCAATTCCGGCCGGACAGGGGTCCTACGAGCAGTACTTC.